Detailed here is one T cell receptor (beta chain). V lost 4 bases, J lost 3 bases, and 15 bases stayed unmatched. The CDR3 loop spans 19 amino acids. Per germline, CDR1 SGDLS and CDR2 YYNGEE. This sample stems from a study of blood T cell repertoires in COVID-19. Across the study: Acute-phase and convalescent COVID-19 samples originated in the United States, Italy and Spain. From T cells, B-cell-depleted T cells, or PBMCs came the material, which was cDNA or gDNA.

TCRdb's table, derived via immunoSEQ multiplex PCR, lists solely in-frame clones and lacks some. The data show over 130,000 clones, roughly four fifths seen once. The TCR originated in a woman at least 80 years old with acute or convalescent COVID-19. What was sequenced was peripheral blood. V is TRBV9 and J is TRBJ2-1, with 11 bases matching TRBD2. Here the CDR3 reads CASSLRPTSGMGIYNEQFF. DNA of the CDR3: TGTGCCAGCAGCCTACGGCCGACTAGCGGGATGGGAATCTACAATGAGCAGTTCTTC.